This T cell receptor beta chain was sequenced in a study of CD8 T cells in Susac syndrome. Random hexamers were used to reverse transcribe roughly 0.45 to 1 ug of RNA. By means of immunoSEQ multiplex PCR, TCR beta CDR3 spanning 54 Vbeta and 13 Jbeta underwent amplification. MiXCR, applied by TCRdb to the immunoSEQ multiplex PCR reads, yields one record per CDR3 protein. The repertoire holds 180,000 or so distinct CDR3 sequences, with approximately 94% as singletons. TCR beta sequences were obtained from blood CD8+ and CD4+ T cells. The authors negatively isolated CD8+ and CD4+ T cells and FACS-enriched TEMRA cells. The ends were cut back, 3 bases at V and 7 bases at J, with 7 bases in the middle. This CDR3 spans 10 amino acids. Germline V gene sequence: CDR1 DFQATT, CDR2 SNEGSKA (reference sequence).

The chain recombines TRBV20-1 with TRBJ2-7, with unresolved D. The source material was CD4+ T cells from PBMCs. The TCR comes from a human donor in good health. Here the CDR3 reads CSARVVEQYF. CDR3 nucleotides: TGCAGTGCTAGGGTCGTGGAGCAGTACTTC.